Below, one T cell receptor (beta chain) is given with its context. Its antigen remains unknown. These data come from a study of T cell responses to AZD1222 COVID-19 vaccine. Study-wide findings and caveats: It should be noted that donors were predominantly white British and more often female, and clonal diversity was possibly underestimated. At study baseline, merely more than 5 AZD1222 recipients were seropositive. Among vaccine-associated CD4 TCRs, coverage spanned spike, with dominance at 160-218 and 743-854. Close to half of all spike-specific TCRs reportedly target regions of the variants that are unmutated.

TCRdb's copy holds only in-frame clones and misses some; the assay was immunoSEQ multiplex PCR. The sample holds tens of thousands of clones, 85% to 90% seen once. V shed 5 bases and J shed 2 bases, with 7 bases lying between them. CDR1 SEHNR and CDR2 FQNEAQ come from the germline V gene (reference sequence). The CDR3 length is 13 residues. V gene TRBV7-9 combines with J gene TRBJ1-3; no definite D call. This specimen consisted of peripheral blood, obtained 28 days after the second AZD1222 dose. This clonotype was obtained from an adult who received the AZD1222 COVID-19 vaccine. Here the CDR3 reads CASSLVTGNTIYF. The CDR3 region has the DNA TGTGCCAGCAGCCTTGTTACTGGAAACACCATATATTTT.